The present entry profiles one T cell receptor beta chain with its context. Its antigen is not known. Into CD45RA+ naive and CD45RA-negative memory subsets, the CD4+ cells were split. The source of the sample is a study of shared clonotypes between healthy human individuals. The test was conducted at deep level. Using immunoSEQ multiplex PCR, the repertoire was profiled, and TCRdb retains in-frame clones only, with some absent. The data contain 1 million to 1.2 million clones, around 77% of them singletons. The CDR3 is made up of 16 amino acids. V dropped 7 bases and J dropped 1 base, with 19 bases sitting between them. Germline V gene data show CDR1 as LNHDA and CDR2 as SQIVND (reference sequence). Findings and limits, study-wide: Clonotype sharing among donors was thought likely to change with sequencing depth.

This clonotype was obtained from a man between 18 and 29 years old in good health. Some clones in this sample may be carry-over from other donors' samples. The specimen sequenced was memory CD4+ T cells from PBMCs. Subset indicated: CD45RA-negative fraction. V is TRBV19 and J is TRBJ1-1; D might be TRBD1 (5 bases). CDR3 DNA: TGTGCCAGTACTCCCTTTCTCGGGGGGAAGAACACTGAAGCTTTCTTT. It is translated as CASTPFLGGKNTEAFF.